This entry concerns a single T cell receptor (beta chain). Its specificity is unknown. The germline V gene has CDR1 DFQATT and CDR2 SNEGSKA (reference sequence). V was pared by 1 base and J by 8 bases, with 11 bases between. The CDR3 spans 13 residues. The treatment here: approximately nine-day PBMC culture with coronavirus spike peptide pools or control peptides (ViraFEST assay). Peptide pools at roughly 10 ug/ml and IL-2 at around 10 IU/ml were added to cultures of 1.8 million or so PBMCs per well. The Oncomine TCR Beta short-read assay sequenced DNA from cultured CD4+ T cells. Each CDR3 protein gets one entry after TCRdb re-called the PCR reads with MiXCR. The sample shows fewer than 9,500 distinct CDR3 sequences, about 52% of them seen only once. This record belongs to a study of vaccination and CD4 T cells after COVID-19.

V gene TRBV20-1 combines with J gene TRBJ2-2; the D is unclear. The sample consisted of CD4+ T cells from blood, cultured in vitro. This TCR was recovered from a human donor who had recovered from COVID-19. The CDR3 sequence: CSARGPIKGELFF. DNA for the CDR3: TGCAGTGCTAGAGGACCCATAAAGGGGGAGCTGTTTTTT.